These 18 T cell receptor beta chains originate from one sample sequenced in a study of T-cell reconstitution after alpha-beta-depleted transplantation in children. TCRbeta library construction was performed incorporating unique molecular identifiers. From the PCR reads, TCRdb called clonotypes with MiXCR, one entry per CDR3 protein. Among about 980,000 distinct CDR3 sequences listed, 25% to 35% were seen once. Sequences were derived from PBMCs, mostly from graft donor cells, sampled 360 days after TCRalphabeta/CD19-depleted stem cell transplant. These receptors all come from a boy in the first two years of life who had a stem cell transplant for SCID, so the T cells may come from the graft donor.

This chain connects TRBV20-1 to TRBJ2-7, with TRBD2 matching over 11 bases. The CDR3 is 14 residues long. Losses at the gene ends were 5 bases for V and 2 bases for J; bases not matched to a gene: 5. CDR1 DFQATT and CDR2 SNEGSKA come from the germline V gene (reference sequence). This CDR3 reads CSADGLAGTYEQYF. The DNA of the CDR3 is TGCAGTGCTGATGGACTAGCGGGCACCTACGAGCAGTACTTC.

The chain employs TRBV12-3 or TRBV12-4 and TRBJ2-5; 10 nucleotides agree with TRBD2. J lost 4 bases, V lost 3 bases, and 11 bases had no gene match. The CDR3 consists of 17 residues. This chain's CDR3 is CASSFGASGGLGETQYF. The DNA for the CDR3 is TGTGCCAGCAGTTTCGGGGCTAGCGGGGGCCTTGGAGAGACCCAGTACTTC.

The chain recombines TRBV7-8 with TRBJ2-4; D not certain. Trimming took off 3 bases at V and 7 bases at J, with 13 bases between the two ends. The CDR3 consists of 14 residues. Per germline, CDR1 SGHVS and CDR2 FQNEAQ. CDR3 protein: CASSFGAFSNIQYF. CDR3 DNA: TGTGCCAGCAGCTTTGGTGCTTTTTCGAACATTCAGTACTTC.

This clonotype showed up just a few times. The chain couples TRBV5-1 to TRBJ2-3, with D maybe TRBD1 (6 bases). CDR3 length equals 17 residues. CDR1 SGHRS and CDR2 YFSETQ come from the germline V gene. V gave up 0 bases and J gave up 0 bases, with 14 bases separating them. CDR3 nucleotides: TGCGCCAGCAGCTTGGTGGTGGGGGCGATTAGCACAGATACGCAGTATTTT. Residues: CASSLVVGAISTDTQYF.

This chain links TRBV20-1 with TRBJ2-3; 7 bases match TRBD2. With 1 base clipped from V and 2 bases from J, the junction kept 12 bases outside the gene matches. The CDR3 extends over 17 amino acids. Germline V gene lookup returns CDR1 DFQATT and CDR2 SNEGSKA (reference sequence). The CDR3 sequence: CSARVIGGWENTDTQYF. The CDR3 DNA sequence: TGCAGTGCTAGAGTCATCGGGGGGTGGGAAAACACAGATACGCAGTATTTT.

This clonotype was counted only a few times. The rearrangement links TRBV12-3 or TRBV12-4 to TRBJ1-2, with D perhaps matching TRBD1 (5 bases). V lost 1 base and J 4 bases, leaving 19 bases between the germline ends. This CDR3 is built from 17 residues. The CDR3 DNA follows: TGTGCCAGCAGTTTAGAGGCAGGGTCGGTTTTCGGCTATGGCTACACCTTC. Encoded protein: CASSLEAGSVFGYGYTF.

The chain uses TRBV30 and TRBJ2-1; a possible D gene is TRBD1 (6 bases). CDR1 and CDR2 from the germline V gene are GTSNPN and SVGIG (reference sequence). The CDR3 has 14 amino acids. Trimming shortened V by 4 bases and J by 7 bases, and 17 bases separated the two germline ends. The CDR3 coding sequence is TGTGCCTGGACCCACATCGTCCAGGGGAATGAGCAGTTCTTC. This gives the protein CAWTHIVQGNEQFF.

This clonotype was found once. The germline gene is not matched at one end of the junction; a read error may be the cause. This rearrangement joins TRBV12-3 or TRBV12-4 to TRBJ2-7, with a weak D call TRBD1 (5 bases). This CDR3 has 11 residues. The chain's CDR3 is CASSLLGAKIF. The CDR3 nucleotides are TGTGCCAGCAGTTTATTAGGGGCGAAGATCTTC.

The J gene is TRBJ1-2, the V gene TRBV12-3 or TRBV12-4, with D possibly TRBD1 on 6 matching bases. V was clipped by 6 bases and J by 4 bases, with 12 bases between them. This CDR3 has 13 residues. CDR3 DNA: TGTGCCAGCAGCAAAGGACAGCCCTATGGCTACACCTTC. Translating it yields CASSKGQPYGYTF.

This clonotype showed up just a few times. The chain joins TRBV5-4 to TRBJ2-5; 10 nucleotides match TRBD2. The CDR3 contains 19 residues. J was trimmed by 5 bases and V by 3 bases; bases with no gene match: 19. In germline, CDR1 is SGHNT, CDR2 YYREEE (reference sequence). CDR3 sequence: CASSYPHRNLAGVDETQYF. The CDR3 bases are TGTGCCAGCAGCTACCCGCATCGCAACCTAGCGGGGGTGGATGAGACCCAGTACTTC. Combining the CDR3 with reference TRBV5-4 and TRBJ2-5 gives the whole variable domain ETGVTQSPTHLIKTRGQQVTLRCSSQSGHNTVSWYQQALGQGPQFIFQYYREEENGRGNFPPRFSGLQFPNYSSELNVNALELDDSALYLCASSYPHRNLAGVDETQYFGPGTRLLVL.

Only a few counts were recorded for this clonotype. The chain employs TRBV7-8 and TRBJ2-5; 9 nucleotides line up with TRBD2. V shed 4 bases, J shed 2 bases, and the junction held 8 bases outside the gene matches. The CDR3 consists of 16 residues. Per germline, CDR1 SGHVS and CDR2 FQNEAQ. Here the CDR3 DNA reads TGTGCCAGCAGCTCACCCTTTGCGGGGGGGCAAGAGACCCAGTACTTC. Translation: CASSSPFAGGQETQYF.

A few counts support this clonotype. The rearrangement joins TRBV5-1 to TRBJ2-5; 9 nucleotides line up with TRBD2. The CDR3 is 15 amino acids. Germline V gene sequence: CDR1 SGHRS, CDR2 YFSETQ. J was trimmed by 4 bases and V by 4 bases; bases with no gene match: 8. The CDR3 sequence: CASSITPGLAETQYF. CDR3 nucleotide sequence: TGCGCCAGCAGCATAACCCCGGGACTAGCAGAGACCCAGTACTTC.

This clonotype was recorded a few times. The CDR3 sequence is CASSPAPLAGGLYNEQFF. The CDR3 DNA reads TGTGCCAGCAGCCCCGCCCCTCTAGCGGGGGGACTTTACAATGAGCAGTTCTTC. This chain uses TRBV7-9 with TRBJ2-1; 11 bases match TRBD2. This CDR3 has 18 residues. V trimming: 5 bases; J trimming: 4 bases; junction bases outside the gene matches: 13. Germline-derived CDR1 and CDR2 are SEHNR and FQNEAQ (reference sequence). The whole variable domain, filled in from reference TRBV7-9 and TRBJ2-1, reads DTGVSQNPRHKITKRGQNVTFRCDPISEHNRLYWYRQTLGQGPEFLTYFQNEAQLEKSRLLSDRFSAERPKGSFSTLEIQRTEQGDSAMYLCASSPAPLAGGLYNEQFFGPGTRLTVL.

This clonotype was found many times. This CDR3 reads CASSWTGGVYEQYF. The CDR3 DNA reads TGTGCCAGCAGTTGGACAGGGGGAGTATACGAGCAGTACTTC. The rearrangement links TRBV28 to TRBJ2-7; 10 nucleotides match TRBD1. This CDR3 is 14 amino acids long. Trimming removed 4 bases from V and 4 bases from J; junction bases left unmatched: 4. The germline CDR1 and CDR2 sequences are MDHEN and SYDVKM.

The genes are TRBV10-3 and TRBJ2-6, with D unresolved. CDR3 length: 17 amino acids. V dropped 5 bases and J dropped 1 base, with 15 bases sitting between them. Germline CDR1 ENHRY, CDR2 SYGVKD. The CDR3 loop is CAISPSTHTSGANVLTF. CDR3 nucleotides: TGTGCCATCAGTCCCTCCACTCACACGTCTGGGGCCAACGTCCTGACTTTC.

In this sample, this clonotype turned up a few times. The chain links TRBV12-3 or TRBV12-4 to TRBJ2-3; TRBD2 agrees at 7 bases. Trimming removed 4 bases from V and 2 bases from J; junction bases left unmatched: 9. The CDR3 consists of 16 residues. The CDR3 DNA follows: TGTGCCAGCAGTTCCCGGGGGGAGGGTCACACAGATACGCAGTATTTT. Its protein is CASSSRGEGHTDTQYF.

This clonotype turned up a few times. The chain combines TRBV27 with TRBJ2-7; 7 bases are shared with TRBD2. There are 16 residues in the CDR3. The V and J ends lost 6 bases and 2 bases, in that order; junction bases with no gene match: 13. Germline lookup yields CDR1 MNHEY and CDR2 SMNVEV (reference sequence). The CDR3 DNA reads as TGTGCCAGCAGCCCCTGGAAGCGGGGTGGGCCCTACGAGCAGTACTTC. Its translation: CASSPWKRGGPYEQYF.

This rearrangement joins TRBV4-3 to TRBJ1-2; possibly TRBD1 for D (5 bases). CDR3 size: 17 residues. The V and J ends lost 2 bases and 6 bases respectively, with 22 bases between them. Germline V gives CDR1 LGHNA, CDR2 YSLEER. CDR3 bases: TGCGCCAGCAGCCAAATTAGAGGGGCCCAAGATAGGAATGGCTACACCTTC. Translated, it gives CASSQIRGAQDRNGYTF.